The rows below give T cell receptor beta chains drawn from one sample of a study of CD8 T cell repertoires and HIV-1 epitope variants. No antigen has been identified for these receptors. TCRdb keeps only in-frame clones here, not all; method: immunoSEQ multiplex PCR. The repertoire holds thousands of clones, with roughly 64% as singletons. The sample taken for sequencing was cultured CD8+ T cells derived from PBMCs. All receptors derive from a male donor with HIV. The conserved cysteine and the conserved F or W are not part of the CDR3 here. Some rows mark clone size as missing; the rest say once, few, many or name a class of expanded clone.

ASSPLGGSTTDTQY,medium-sized,TRBJ2-3,TRBV18,14
ASSGNREANEKLF,-,TRBJ1-4,TRBV27,13
ASSSTEDSNQPQH,-,TRBJ1-5,TRBV5-4,13
ASSQVSTNTGELF,once,TRBJ2-2,TRBV4-1,13
ATRGTGALQID,few,TRBJ1-3,TRBV15,11
ASSPIRTPNTGELF,-,TRBJ2-2,TRBV7-9,14
ASSRTGSGELF,few,TRBJ2-2,TRBV7-3,11
ASSLVDTGELF,-,TRBJ2-2,TRBV5-4,11
ASSRITGTWGNEQF,-,TRBJ2-1,TRBV5-5,14
ASRDVGTGELF,once,TRBJ2-2,TRBV11-2,11
ASSYTGVLLT,-,TRBJ2-6,TRBV7-9,10
ASSAIPLAGVNEQF,-,TRBJ2-1,TRBV9,14
ASSLEGTDTQY,-,TRBJ2-3,TRBV7-7,11
ASSAEDRAYGSGTGELF,-,TRBJ2-2,TRBV9,17
ASSVGTVNTEAF,-,TRBJ1-1,TRBV28,12
ASSPRQGSVHGYT,once,TRBJ1-2,TRBV6-6,13
ASSERRSYNSPLH,-,TRBJ1-6,TRBV6-1,13
ASSLVDGAVYNEQF,-,TRBJ2-1,TRBV5-8,14
ASSQDPVELDYGYT,once,TRBJ1-2,TRBV7-9,14
ASSLQGDYEQY,few,TRBJ2-7,TRBV5-6,11
ASSIAYSGPGNIQY,-,TRBJ2-4,TRBV19,14
ASTGTLYGYT,-,TRBJ1-2,TRBV28,10
ASSLGSGTVETQY,-,TRBJ2-5,TRBV7-2,13
AISESVSGTEAF,-,TRBJ1-1,TRBV10-3,12
ASKEKGVLSGNTIY,-,TRBJ1-3,TRBV2,14
ASSLQGGEQF,-,TRBJ2-1,TRBV28,10
ASSLGGGNTYEQY,-,TRBJ2-7,TRBV7-6,13
ASSPDRGPGEQY,once,TRBJ2-7,TRBV7-6,12
ANRDSANEKLF,-,TRBJ1-4,TRBV10-3,11
VSSLRTGITDTQY,-,TRBJ2-3,TRBV4-3,13
SVEVEGQGSNEQY,-,TRBJ2-7,TRBV29-1,13
ASSYDTGGYGYT,-,TRBJ1-2,TRBV6-5,12
ASSFAAVWGDEQF,-,TRBJ2-1,TRBV28,13
ASPTGASGNTIY,-,TRBJ1-3,TRBV27,12
ASSQSEDSNYGYT,-,TRBJ1-2,TRBV23-1,13
ASSSSSGGYNEQF,once,TRBJ2-1,TRBV13,13
ASSAHRDRGTGANVLT,-,TRBJ2-6,TRBV25-1,16